A selection of T cell receptor beta chains follows, all from one sample in a study of glioma-infiltrating T cells. TCRdb fed the multiplex PCR reads into MiXCR, producing one record per CDR3 protein. The sample contains about 130,000 distinct CDR3 sequences, approximately 26% of which appear only once. The sample comprised glioma tissue, nonneoplastic brain tissue, or PBMCs (not recorded which). The source of these receptors is a human donor with low-grade glioma or glioblastoma, undergoing nonglioma brain surgery, or in good health (not recorded which). Both conserved end residues are part of each CDR3. Fields, in order: J gene, V gene, clone size, CDR3 protein. Where a row states a size, it is once, few, many or the class of an expanded clone; other rows omit it.

J: TRBJ2-3
V: TRBV6-1
size: few
CDR3: CASSRDRGPGTNTQYF

J: TRBJ1-1
V: TRBV20-1
size: NA
CDR3: CSAIRRTEAFF

J: TRBJ2-4
V: TRBV6-1
size: few
CDR3: CASSENWQQNIQYF

J: TRBJ2-3
V: TRBV7-3
size: once
CDR3: CASSLILPVVDRENTDTQYF

J: TRBJ1-4
V: TRBV24-1
size: NA
CDR3: CATSGDSSGEKLFF

J: TRBJ1-5
V: TRBV20-1
size: NA
CDR3: CSARDRRVGNQPQHF

J: TRBJ1-1
V: TRBV2
size: NA
CDR3: CATLHDRLNTEAFF

J: TRBJ1-5
V: TRBV2
size: many
CDR3: CASSDRKSNQPQHF

J: TRBJ2-1
V: TRBV19
size: NA
CDR3: CASSRTYNEQFF

J: TRBJ1-2
V: TRBV7-3
size: NA
CDR3: CASSARSLGRGGYGYTF

J: TRBJ1-5
V: TRBV20-1
size: few
CDR3: CSAREGWIGNQPQHF

J: TRBJ2-1
V: TRBV24-1
size: many
CDR3: CATSDLGYRGVVEQFF

J: TRBJ1-5
V: TRBV6-1
size: NA
CDR3: CASSEAQAGRQPQHF

J: TRBJ2-5
V: TRBV24-1
size: NA
CDR3: CATSSEPSLDETQYF

J: NA
V: TRBV5-1
size: NA
CDR3: CASSLMGTGAQETQYF

J: TRBJ1-1
V: TRBV10-3
size: NA
CDR3: CAIRTGGTGTEAFF

J: TRBJ1-1
V: TRBV2
size: few
CDR3: CASSFLGTANTEAFF

J: TRBJ2-3
V: TRBV7-9
size: few
CDR3: CASSSFSDTQYF

J: TRBJ1-5
V: TRBV20-1
size: NA
CDR3: CSAGYRGRQPQHF

J: TRBJ1-1
V: TRBV6-1
size: few
CDR3: CASSFDRNTEAFF

J: TRBJ1-6
V: TRBV18
size: NA
CDR3: CTQLTNFSLRPYNSPLHF

J: TRBJ1-1
V: TRBV14
size: NA
CDR3: CASSRNLGWTEAFF

J: TRBJ2-1
V: TRBV7-9
size: few
CDR3: CASSVAPSGFF

J: TRBJ1-1
V: TRBV5-4
size: NA
CDR3: CASSRDTYTEAFF